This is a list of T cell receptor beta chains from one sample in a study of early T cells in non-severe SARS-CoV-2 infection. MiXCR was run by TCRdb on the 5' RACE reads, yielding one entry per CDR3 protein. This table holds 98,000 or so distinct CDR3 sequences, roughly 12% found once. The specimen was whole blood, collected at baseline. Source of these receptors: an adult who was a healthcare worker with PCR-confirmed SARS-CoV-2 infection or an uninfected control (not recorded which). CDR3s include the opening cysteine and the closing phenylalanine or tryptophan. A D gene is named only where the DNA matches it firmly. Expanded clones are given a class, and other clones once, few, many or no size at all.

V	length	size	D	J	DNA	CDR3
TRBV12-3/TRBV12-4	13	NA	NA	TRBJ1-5	TGTGCCAGCAGAGACAACAGCAATCAGCCCCAGCATTTT	CASRDNSNQPQHF
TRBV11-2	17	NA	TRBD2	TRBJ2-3	TGTGCCAGCAGCCTCGGGACTAGCCACAGGCGGACAGATACGCAGTATTTT	CASSLGTSHRRTDTQYF
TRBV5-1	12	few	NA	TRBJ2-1	TGCGCCAGCAGCTTGGTGGACAATGAGCAGTTCTTC	CASSLVDNEQFF
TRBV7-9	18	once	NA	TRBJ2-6	TGTGCCAGCAGCCACCGGGAGAACAGGGGCTCTGGGGCCAACGTCCTGACTTTC	CASSHRENRGSGANVLTF
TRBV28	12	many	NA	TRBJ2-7	TGTGCCACCCAGCAGCTGCCCTACGAGCAGTACTTC	CATQQLPYEQYF
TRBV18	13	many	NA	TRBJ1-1	TGTGCCAGCTCACCAGGGAGTCAGGGGAGGGCTTTCTTT	CASSPGSQGRAFF
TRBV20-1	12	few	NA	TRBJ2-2	TGCAGTGCGAGGTCAATCACCGGGGAGCTGTTTTTT	CSARSITGELFF
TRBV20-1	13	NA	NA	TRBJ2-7	TGCAGTTCCGAGACCCCCGCCTCCTACGAGCAGTACTTC	CSSETPASYEQYF
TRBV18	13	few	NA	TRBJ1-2	TGTGCCAGCTCACCGGAGGACTTCTATGGCTACACCTTC	CASSPEDFYGYTF
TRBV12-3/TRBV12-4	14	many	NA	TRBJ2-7	TGTGCCAGCGCCCCCCGGGCAGGGGACGACGAGCAGTACTTC	CASAPRAGDDEQYF
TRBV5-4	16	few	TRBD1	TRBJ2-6	TGTGCCAGCATCAGACAGGGAGTCCTTGGGGCCAACGTCCTGACTTTC	CASIRQGVLGANVLTF
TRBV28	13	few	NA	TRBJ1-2	TGTGCCCTCAGAGGTCTAGGGTTTGATGGCTACACCTTC	CALRGLGFDGYTF
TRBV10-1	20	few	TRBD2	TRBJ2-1	TGCGCCAGCAGTGAGGACAACCCGGGACTAGCGGGAGGGCCGGGGAATGAGCAGTTCTTC	CASSEDNPGLAGGPGNEQFF
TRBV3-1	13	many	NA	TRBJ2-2	TGTGCCAGCAGCCAAGAGGGCACCGGGGAGCTGTTTTTT	CASSQEGTGELFF
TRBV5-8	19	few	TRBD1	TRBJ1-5	TGTGCCAGCAGCTTCCGGGACAGGGTCCACTCTGGGGACAATCAGCCCCAGCATTTT	CASSFRDRVHSGDNQPQHF
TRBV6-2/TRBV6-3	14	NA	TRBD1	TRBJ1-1	TGTGCCAGCACCCAACAGGGGGGGTTTACTGAAGCTTTCTTT	CASTQQGGFTEAFF
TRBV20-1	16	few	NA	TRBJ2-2	TGCAGTGCTCCCCGAAAGGAGGGCCTAAACACCGGGGAGCTGTTTTTT	CSAPRKEGLNTGELFF
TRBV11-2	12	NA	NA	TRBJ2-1	TGTGCCAGCAGCTTTGGAGTTTATGAGCAGTTCTTC	CASSFGVYEQFF
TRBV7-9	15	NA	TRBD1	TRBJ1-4	TGTGCCAGCAGCTTTGAGGGACAGGGGGCTGAAAAACTGTTTTTT	CASSFEGQGAEKLFF
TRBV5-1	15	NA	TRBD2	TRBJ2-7	TGCGCCAGCAGCTCCCTAGCGGGACCCTCCTACGAGCAGTACTTC	CASSSLAGPSYEQYF
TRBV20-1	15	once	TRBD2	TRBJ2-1	TGCAGTGCTGGAATAGGACTAGCGGGAAGGGATGAGCAGTTCTTC	CSAGIGLAGRDEQFF
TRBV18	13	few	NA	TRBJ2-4	TGTGTCAGCTCACCAGGCGGAAGTGGCATTCAGTACTTC	CVSSPGGSGIQYF
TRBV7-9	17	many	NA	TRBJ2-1	TGTGCCAGCAGCTCCCGTGCCAATCCGGGCCTTAGAAATGAGCAGTTCTTC	CASSSRANPGLRNEQFF
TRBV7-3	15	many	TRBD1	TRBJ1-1	TGTGCCAGCAGCTTAACGTCGACAGGGGGCACTGAAGCTTTCTTT	CASSLTSTGGTEAFF
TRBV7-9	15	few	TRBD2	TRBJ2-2	TGTGCCAGCGGAGGAACCGCTAGCGGGCCCGGGGAGCTGTTTTTT	CASGGTASGPGELFF
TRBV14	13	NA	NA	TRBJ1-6	TGTGCCAGCAGCCAAGTGAGGGGATCACCCCTCCACTTT	CASSQVRGSPLHF
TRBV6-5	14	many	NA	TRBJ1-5	TGTGCCAGCAGCCTTAGCGGGGGGAAGCAGCCCCAGCATTTT	CASSLSGGKQPQHF
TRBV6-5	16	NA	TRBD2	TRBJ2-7	TGTGCCAGCAGTTACTTGACTAGCGGGATAGCATACGAGCAGTACTTC	CASSYLTSGIAYEQYF
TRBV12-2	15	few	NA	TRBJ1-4	TGTGCAAGTCGCCCCAGAGGGAAAACTAATGAAAAACTGTTTTTT	CASRPRGKTNEKLFF
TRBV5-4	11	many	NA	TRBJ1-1	TGTGCCAGCGGCCGGAACACTGAAGCTTTCTTT	CASGRNTEAFF
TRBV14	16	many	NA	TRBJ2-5	TGTGCCAGCAGCCAATCAAGGGGCAAGTACCAAGAGACCCAGTACTTC	CASSQSRGKYQETQYF
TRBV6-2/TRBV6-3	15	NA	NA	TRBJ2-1	TGTACCAGCAGTTACGGGCTAGGTTTGGGAACTGAGCAGTTCTTC	CTSSYGLGLGTEQFF
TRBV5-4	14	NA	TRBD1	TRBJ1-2	TGTGCCAGCAGCCCGACAGGGACCAACTATGGCTACACCTTC	CASSPTGTNYGYTF
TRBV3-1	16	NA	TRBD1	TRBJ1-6	TGTGCCAGCAGCCAAGTCATAGGACAGGGGGCTTCACCCCTCCACTTT	CASSQVIGQGASPLHF
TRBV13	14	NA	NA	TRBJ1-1	TGTGCCAGCAGCTTAGTTCAGGGGAACACTGAAGCTTTCTTT	CASSLVQGNTEAFF
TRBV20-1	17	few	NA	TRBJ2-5	TGCAGTGCTCCCGGCCGGGGGAGAGCCAGGGGGCAAGAGACCCAGTACTTC	CSAPGRGRARGQETQYF
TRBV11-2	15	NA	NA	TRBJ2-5	TGTGCCAGCAGCTTGCTCAGTGTACAGCAAGAGACCCAGTACTTC	CASSLLSVQQETQYF
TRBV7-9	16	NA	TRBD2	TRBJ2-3	TGTGCCATCGCGTCTTTGGCTAGCGGGGGCACAGATACGCAGTATTTT	CAIASLASGGTDTQYF
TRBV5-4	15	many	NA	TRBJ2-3	TGTGCCAGCAGCCCCCCTGGACCGGGCACAGATACGCAGTATTTT	CASSPPGPGTDTQYF
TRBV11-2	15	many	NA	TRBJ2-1	TGTGCCAGCAGTTCGGACGGGACAAAATACAATGAGCAGTTCTTC	CASSSDGTKYNEQFF
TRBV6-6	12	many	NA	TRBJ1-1	TGTGCCAGCAGCCATATGACCAGTCGGGCTTTCTTT	CASSHMTSRAFF
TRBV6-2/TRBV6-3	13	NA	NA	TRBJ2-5	TGTGCCAGCAGTTACGCGGGGCAAGAGACCCAGTACTTC	CASSYAGQETQYF